The 14 T cell receptor beta chains reported below all come from one sample, sequenced in a study of blood T cell repertoires in COVID-19. The method was immunoSEQ multiplex PCR; TCRdb's version includes in-frame clones alone and lacks a portion of them. The table has 200,000 to 250,000 clones, roughly 88% seen once. The material sequenced was peripheral blood. The source of these receptors is a man between 25 and 39 years old who had recovered from COVID-19.

The V gene is TRBV10-2, the J gene TRBJ1-1; perhaps TRBD1 as D (5 bases). Per the germline V gene, CDR1 is WSHSY and CDR2 is SAAADI. V lost 3 bases and J 3 bases, leaving 11 bases between the germline ends. CDR3 length equals 14 residues. CDR3 in amino acids: CASSDSWGDTEAFF. In DNA form, the CDR3 reads TGCGCCAGCAGTGATTCCTGGGGGGACACTGAAGCTTTCTTT.

The chain recombines TRBV4-3 with TRBJ2-2, with D perhaps TRBD1 (5 bases). This CDR3 spans 18 amino acids. The ends were cut back, 1 base at V and 1 base at J, with 16 bases in the middle. Germline V CDR1 and CDR2: LGHNA, YSLEER. The CDR3 DNA follows: TGCGCCAGCAGCCAAGCCCCAGGGATTCCCCAGAACACCGGGGAGCTGTTTTTT. Translating gives CASSQAPGIPQNTGELFF.

This chain links TRBV4-1 with TRBJ1-4; D remains ambiguous. CDR1 is MGHRA, CDR2 YSYEKL, per germline. Between the trimmed V and J ends, which lost 9 bases and 6 bases, there was a span of 5 bases. The CDR3 extends over 10 amino acids. Here the CDR3 reads CASGHEKLFF. CDR3 nucleotides: TGCGCCAGTGGGCATGAAAAACTGTTTTTT.

The chain has TRBV7-2 and TRBJ2-3; 9 bases agree with TRBD2. V lost 1 base and J lost 4; bases outside the gene matches: 3. CDR1 is SGHTA and CDR2 is FQGNSA in the germline V gene. This CDR3 has 15 amino acids. DNA of the CDR3: TGTGCCAGCAGCTTAGTAGCGGGGGAATCAGATACGCAGTATTTT. Translation: CASSLVAGESDTQYF.

The chain employs TRBV5-4 and TRBJ2-7; TRBD1 matches 8 bases. Germline V lookup: CDR1 SGHNT, CDR2 YYREEE (reference sequence). This CDR3 has 19 amino acids. Germline trimming cut 2 bases from V and 2 bases from J; bases unmatched to any gene: 18. The CDR3 nucleotides read TGTGCCAGCAGCTTTTCGGACAGGGTCCCTAGACTAGTTCCCTACGAGCAGTACTTC. It is translated as CASSFSDRVPRLVPYEQYF.

In its sample, this clone was seen once. The V gene is TRBV7-2, the J gene TRBJ1-1; D ambiguous. The CDR3 has 16 residues. Germline V CDR1 and CDR2: SGHTA, FQGNSA. V lost 5 bases and J 2 bases, leaving 18 bases between the germline ends. CDR3 loop: CASSRRAHDYNTEAFF. The CDR3 nucleotides read TGTGCCAGCAGCAGGAGGGCACACGATTATAACACTGAAGCTTTCTTT.

The rearrangement uses TRBV3-1 (or the pseudogene TRBV3-2) and TRBJ1-6, with TRBD1 identical over 11 bases. V gave up 3 bases and J gave up 7 bases; unmatched junction bases: 8. Germline assignment: CDR1 LGHDT and CDR2 YNNKEL (reference sequence). This CDR3 is built from 17 residues. The CDR3 DNA reads TGTGCCAGCAGCCATTCCCGGGACAGGGGGAGGAATTCACCCCTCCACTTT. Protein sequence: CASSHSRDRGRNSPLHF.

This clone was observed a single time. The rearrangement uses TRBV4-2 and TRBJ1-2; D remains ambiguous. Trimming removed 4 bases from V and 8 bases from J, with 17 bases in between. CDR1 and CDR2 (germline): LGHNA, YNFKEQ. The CDR3 length is 14 residues. The CDR3 region has the DNA TGTGCCAGCAGCCCGCCGGGCGGGTGGAGGGGCTACACCTTC. It encodes CASSPPGGWRGYTF.

V and J are TRBV23-1 and TRBJ2-1; maybe TRBD2 (6 bases). TRBV23-1 is an open reading frame, and its role is uncertain. The CDR3 length is 16 residues. Trimming took off 8 bases at V and 0 bases at J, with 17 bases between the two ends. Here the CDR3 reads CASGWVRRGSYNEQFF. The CDR3 nucleotides are TGCGCCAGCGGGTGGGTTAGGCGGGGCTCCTACAATGAGCAGTTCTTC.

The J gene is TRBJ1-1, the V gene TRBV14, with D perhaps TRBD1 (5 bases). The germline gives CDR1 SGHDN, CDR2 FVKESK. The V and J ends lost 0 bases and 3 bases respectively, with 11 bases between them. This CDR3 contains 15 residues. The CDR3 region has the DNA TGTGCCAGCAGCCAAGATATAGGGGTTTACACTGAAGCTTTCTTT. Protein product: CASSQDIGVYTEAFF.

J is TRBJ1-2 and V is TRBV5-1; 8 bases map to TRBD1. Unmatched junction bases numbered 3, after V lost 1 base and J lost 4 bases. This CDR3 region has 14 residues. From germline, CDR1 is SGHRS and CDR2 YFSETQ. DNA for the CDR3: TGCGCCAGCAGCTTGACAGGGGGGATCTATGGCTACACCTTC. This translates into CASSLTGGIYGYTF.

The J gene is TRBJ2-7, the V gene TRBV19, with TRBD2 matching 10 bases. Germline CDR1 and CDR2: LNHDA and SQIVND (reference sequence). The CDR3 length is 16 residues. V shed 6 bases and J 7 bases; nucleotides not matched to a gene: 15. In DNA form, the CDR3 reads TGTGCCAGTAGAGAGAGCCTAGCGGGGGACCTAGGGGAGCAGTACTTC. Its protein product is CASRESLAGDLGEQYF.

A few counts support this clone. The chain uses TRBV7-2 and TRBJ2-4, with D possibly matching TRBD2 (6 bases). In germline, CDR1 is SGHTA, CDR2 FQGNSA. The CDR3 length is 16 residues. V gave up 4 bases and J gave up 0 bases, with 13 bases separating them. The CDR3 nucleotides are TGTGCCAGCAGCTCGTCCGGGACTGTAGCCAAAAACATTCAGTACTTC. Translating it yields CASSSSGTVAKNIQYF. Variable domain in full (rest from reference TRBV7-2 and TRBJ2-4): GAGVSQSPSNKVTEKGKDVELRCDPISGHTALYWYRQSLGQGLEFLIYFQGNSAPDKSGLPSDRFSAERTGGSVSTLTIQRTQQEDSAVYLCASSSSGTVAKNIQYFGAGTRLSVL.

This clone occurred once. The rearrangement uses TRBV14 and TRBJ1-5; D might be TRBD1 (5 bases). The V end lost 4 bases, the J end lost 9 bases, and 10 bases lay between the germline ends. CDR3 length: 12 residues. Per germline, CDR1 SGHDN and CDR2 FVKESK. CDR3 amino acids: CASSPAGGPQHF. CDR3 DNA: TGTGCCAGCAGCCCCGCCGGGGGGCCCCAGCATTTT.